What follows are 13 T cell receptor beta chains derived from one specimen sequenced in a study of lung T cells in sarcoidosis with Löfgren's syndrome. TCRdb called the reads again in MiXCR, with one record for every CDR3 protein. The data hold 6,500 to 9,500 distinct CDR3 sequences, with around 20% observed a single time. Sequencing input: CD4+ T cells from bronchoalveolar lavage fluid. The receptors come from a human donor with sarcoidosis (Löfgren's syndrome or another form), or a control subject (not recorded which).

This clonotype is labeled medium-sized. This sequence joins TRBV20-1 and TRBJ2-5, with a possible D match to TRBD1 (5 bases). The germline V gene has CDR1 DFQATT and CDR2 SNEGSKA (reference sequence). This CDR3 contains 17 residues. Trimming cost V 2 bases and J 0 bases, with 19 bases left between them. The CDR3 loop is CSARSHLPQDNQETQYF. The CDR3 region has the DNA TGCAGTGCTAGATCACACCTCCCGCAGGACAACCAAGAGACCCAGTACTTC.

Ten or more counts support this clonotype. This chain connects TRBV12-3 or TRBV12-4 to TRBJ1-6; 7 bases agree with TRBD1. The V and J ends lost 6 bases and 10 bases, in that order; junction bases with no gene match: 6. This CDR3 contains 13 residues. CDR3 region: CASSPRGGSPLHF. Written as DNA, the CDR3 is TGTGCCAGCAGCCCCAGGGGGGGATCACCCCTCCACTTT.

Comments on this clonotype: This may come from a read error, since a much larger clone is one base off. V gene TRBV20-1 combines with J gene TRBJ1-2; tentatively, D is TRBD1 (6 bases). Germline V gene data show CDR1 as DFQATT and CDR2 as SNEGSKA (reference sequence). This CDR3 has 13 residues. The CDR3 bases are TGCAGTGCGGCCAGCAGGGGCCCCTATGGCCACACCTTC. Protein sequence: CSAASRGPYGHTF.

This clonotype occurred many times. The chain recombines TRBV7-9 with TRBJ1-1; TRBD1 might be the D (6 bases). Germline CDR1 reads SEHNR; CDR2 reads FQNEAQ (reference sequence). This CDR3 spans 15 amino acids. V was trimmed by 7 bases and J by 4 bases, leaving 19 bases between them. Here the CDR3 reads CASTNGAGEGTEAFF. The CDR3 region has the DNA TGTGCCAGCACAAACGGAGCAGGGGAGGGCACTGAAGCTTTCTTT.

This clonotype appeared many times. This chain links TRBV7-2 with TRBJ2-5; 10 bases are shared with TRBD2. Germline CDR1 is SGHTA and CDR2 is FQGNSA. The CDR3 runs 17 residues. Trimming at V came to 3 bases and at J to 5 bases, leaving 12 bases not matched to a gene. The CDR3 loop is CASSFRRAGGVWETQYF. CDR3 sequence (DNA): TGTGCCAGCAGCTTCCGAAGAGCGGGGGGGGTGTGGGAGACCCAGTACTTC.

This clonotype was seen repeatedly, ten times or more. This chain joins TRBV4-2 and TRBJ2-2; D call uncertain. CDR3 length: 16 residues. V was pared by 3 bases and J by 7 bases, with 18 bases between. Germline V gene lookup returns CDR1 LGHNA and CDR2 YNFKEQ. CDR3 residues: CASSHQSRWADGELFF. CDR3 in DNA: TGTGCCAGCAGCCACCAGTCCAGGTGGGCGGACGGGGAGCTGTTTTTT.

Many counts were recorded for this clonotype. The rearrangement joins TRBV20-1 to TRBJ2-7, with D perhaps matching TRBD1 or TRBD2 (7 bases each). Germline V gives CDR1 DFQATT, CDR2 SNEGSKA (reference sequence). This CDR3 region has 13 residues. Trimming shortened V by 6 bases and J by 3 bases, and 15 bases separated the two germline ends. CDR3 nucleotide sequence: TGCAGTGCCGGGACAGCGGGATACTACGAGCAGTACTTC. The encoded protein is CSAGTAGYYEQYF.

This clonotype has at least ten counts. The genes are TRBV10-3 and TRBJ2-7, with D possibly being TRBD1 or TRBD2 (5 bases each). Trimming cost V 4 bases and J 3 bases, with 7 bases left between them. The CDR3 extends over 12 amino acids. The germline gives CDR1 ENHRY, CDR2 SYGVKD. The CDR3 is CAISGDGYEQYF. The DNA of the CDR3 is TGTGCCATCAGTGGGGACGGCTACGAGCAGTACTTC.

This clonotype showed up just a few times. The rearrangement uses TRBV19 and TRBJ2-2; D is perhaps TRBD1 (5 bases). The V and J ends lost 7 bases and 0 bases respectively, with 9 bases between them. The CDR3 contains 14 residues. The germline V gene has CDR1 LNHDA and CDR2 SQIVND (reference sequence). This CDR3 reads CASTLGPNTGELFF. The CDR3 region has the DNA TGTGCCAGTACGCTGGGGCCGAACACCGGGGAGCTGTTTTTT.

This clonotype is labeled medium-sized. Without the conserved terminal phenylalanine or tryptophan, this CDR3 likely stems from a read error. The DNA is omitted, as the CDR3 cannot be located on it reliably, and the CDR3 follows TCRdb's listing. The chain has TRBV20-1 and TRBJ1-1. Germline V gives CDR1 DFQATT, CDR2 SNEGSKA (reference sequence). From its first to its last residue, the CDR3 has 10 amino acids. Here the CDR3 reads CSARDSGFTV.

About this clonotype itself: One base away lies a much larger clone, so this may be a sequencing read error. The J gene is TRBJ2-7, the V gene TRBV12-3 or TRBV12-4; perhaps TRBD2 as D (6 bases). Trimming shortened V by 7 bases and J by 6 bases, and 16 bases separated the two germline ends. This CDR3 is 13 amino acids long. The DNA for the CDR3 is TGTGCCAGCACTAGGGCTAGCGCTGGCGAGCAGTACTTC. Protein: CASTRASAGEQYF.

By frequency in the sample, this clonotype is large. The chain employs TRBV18 and TRBJ1-1; the D gene is possibly TRBD1 (5 bases). CDR1 and CDR2 from the germline V gene are KGHSH and LQKENI. V was cut by 1 base and J by 1 base, with 10 bases left in between. The length of the CDR3 is 15 residues. The CDR3 region is CASSPQAGPNTEAFF. The CDR3, as DNA: TGTGCCAGCTCACCACAGGCAGGGCCGAACACTGAAGCTTTCTTT.

The sample holds many counts of this clonotype. This sequence joins TRBV4-2 and TRBJ2-3; D unresolved. CDR1 is LGHNA and CDR2 is YNFKEQ in the germline V gene. The CDR3 runs 14 residues. The V and J ends lost 1 base and 3 bases respectively, with 8 bases between them. CDR3: CASSQGLRTDTQYF. The CDR3 DNA sequence: TGTGCCAGCAGCCAAGGCTTGCGGACAGATACGCAGTATTTT.